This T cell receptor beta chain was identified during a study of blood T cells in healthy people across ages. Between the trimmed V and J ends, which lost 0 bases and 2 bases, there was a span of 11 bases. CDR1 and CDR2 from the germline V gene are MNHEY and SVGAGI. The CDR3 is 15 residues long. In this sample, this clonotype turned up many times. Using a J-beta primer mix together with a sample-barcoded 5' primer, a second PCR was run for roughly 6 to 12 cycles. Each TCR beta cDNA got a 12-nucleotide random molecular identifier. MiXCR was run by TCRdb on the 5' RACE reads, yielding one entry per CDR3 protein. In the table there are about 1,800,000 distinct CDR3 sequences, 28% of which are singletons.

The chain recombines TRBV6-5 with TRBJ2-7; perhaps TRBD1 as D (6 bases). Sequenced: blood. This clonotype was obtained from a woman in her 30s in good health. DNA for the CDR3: TGTGCCAGCAGTTACTCGACAGGTCTGGCCTACGAGCAGTACTTC. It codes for CASSYSTGLAYEQYF.